The subject of this entry is one TCR beta chain. This sample stems from a study of shared clonotypes between healthy human individuals. As handled by the study authors: ImmunoSEQ output held junction-only sequences without quality scores, so filtering differed. Repertoires were generated with immunoSEQ multiplex PCR, while TCRdb's copy carries only in-frame clones and drops some. V, J and clone size were drawn from that table, and D and trimming were deduced from the DNA. The data hold roughly 2.2 million clones, with less than 95% observed a single time. CDR1 is MDHEN and CDR2 is SYDVKM in the germline V gene. The CDR3 length is 15 residues. After removal of 4 bases from V and 7 bases from J, the junction contained 13 bases not matched to a gene.

The chain couples TRBV28 to TRBJ2-7; the match to TRBD2 covers 7 bases. The source material was naive CD4+ T cells from PBMCs. Described subset: CD45RA+ positively selected. The source of this sequence is a man between 18 and 35 years old in good health. Some clones in this sample may be carry-over from other donors' samples. CDR3 region: CASSYQGGRSAEQYF. The CDR3 DNA is TGTGCCAGCAGTTACCAGGGAGGGAGGTCGGCTGAGCAGTACTTC.